The table lists the clone carrying this T cell receptor (beta chain) with many counts. The antigen is undetermined. The CDR3 is made up of 12 amino acids. The germline CDR1 and CDR2 sequences are SGHRS and YFSETQ. V lost 4 bases to trimming and J lost 0 bases, with 4 bases between them. The data belong to a study of T cell repertoires in cytomegalovirus infection. The overall study: Well-studied HLA-B-restricted epitopes and recently identified HLA-C-restricted epitopes of CMV were both used in the study. Evidence of both CMV infection and a matching HLA type came from public TCR beta signatures.

Each CDR3 protein is one row after TCRdb ran MiXCR on the reads. This sample carries roughly 340,000 distinct CDR3 sequences, under 35% of them seen once, and the ten largest clones take 15% to 20%. Findings and limits, study-wide: Cumulative public TCR beta family frequency identified carriers of CMV plus the relevant HLA. In two of eight donors, the top clonotype was HLA-C-restricted CMV-specific.

The starting material was cultured PBMCs, obtained from culture after CMV antigen stimulation. The sequence came from a human donor in good health (CMV status not recorded). Some clones in this sample may be carry-over from other donors' samples. The rearrangement joins TRBV5-1 to TRBJ2-5; no reliable D call. DNA of the CDR3: TGCGCCAGCAGCCATTACCAAGAGACCCAGTACTTC. As protein: CASSHYQETQYF. The complete variable domain, with remaining parts taken from reference TRBV5-1 and TRBJ2-5, reads KAGVTQTPRYLIKTRGQQVTLSCSPISGHRSVSWYQQTPGQGLQFLFEYFSETQRNKGNFPGRFSGRQFSNSRSEMNVSTLELGDSALYLCASSHYQETQYFGPGTRLLVL.